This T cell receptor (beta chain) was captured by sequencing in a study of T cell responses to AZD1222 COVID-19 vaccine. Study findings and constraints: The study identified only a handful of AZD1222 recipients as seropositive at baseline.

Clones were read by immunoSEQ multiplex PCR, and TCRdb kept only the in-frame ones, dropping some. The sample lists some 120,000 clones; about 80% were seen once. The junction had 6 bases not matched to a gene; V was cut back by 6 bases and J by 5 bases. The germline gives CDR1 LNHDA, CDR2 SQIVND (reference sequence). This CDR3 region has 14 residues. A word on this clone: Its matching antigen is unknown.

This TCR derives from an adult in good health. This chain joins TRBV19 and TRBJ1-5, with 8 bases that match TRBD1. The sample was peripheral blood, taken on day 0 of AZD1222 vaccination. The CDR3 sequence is CASSPGQVYQPQHF. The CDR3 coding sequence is TGTGCCAGTAGCCCGGGACAGGTTTATCAGCCCCAGCATTTT.